This TCR beta chain originates from a study of cytomegalovirus exposure and HLA in healthy donors. The protocol was immunoSEQ multiplex PCR, while the TCRdb copy is restricted to in-frame clones and leaves out a portion. The sample has approximately 71,000 clones; about 94% are singletons. This CDR3 contains 15 residues. The V end was cut by 0 bases, the J end by 3 bases, with 8 bases between. Germline V gene lookup returns CDR1 LNHNV and CDR2 YYDKDF (reference sequence). Sequenced: PBMCs. This clonotype was obtained from a woman aged 18 to 35 in good health and CMV-seronegative. This chain joins TRBV15 and TRBJ2-2; D might be TRBD1 (6 bases). CDR3 region: CATSREAGDTGELFF. CDR3 DNA: TGTGCCACCAGCAGAGAAGCAGGGGACACCGGGGAGCTGTTTTTT. The full variable domain, completed using reference TRBV15 and TRBJ2-2, is DAMVIQNPRYQVTQFGKPVTLSCSQTLNHNVMYWYQQKSSQAPKLLFHYYDKDFNNEADTPDNFQSRRPNTSFCFLDIRSPGLGDTAMYLCATSREAGDTGELFFGEGSRLTVL.